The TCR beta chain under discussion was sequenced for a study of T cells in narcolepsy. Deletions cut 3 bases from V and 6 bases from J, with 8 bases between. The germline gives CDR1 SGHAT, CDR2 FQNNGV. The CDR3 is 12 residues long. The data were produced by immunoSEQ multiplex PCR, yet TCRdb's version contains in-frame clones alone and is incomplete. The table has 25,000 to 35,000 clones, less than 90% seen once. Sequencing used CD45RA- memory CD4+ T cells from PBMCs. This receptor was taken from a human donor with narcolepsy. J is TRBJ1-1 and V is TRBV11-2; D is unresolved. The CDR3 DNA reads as TGTGCCAGCAGCTTCGCAACCCCTGAAGCTTTCTTT. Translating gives CASSFATPEAFF.